This T cell receptor beta chain appears in the sequencing data of a study of cytomegalovirus exposure and HLA in healthy donors. Study-level points and caveats: Presence/absence analyses treated sequencing depth as roughly uniform across donors. 164 TCR beta chains were listed as cytomegalovirus-associated. Another analysis was done later, and it associated fewer than 20,000 TCR beta sequences with HLA alleles at 0.05 false discovery rate.

Germline V gene sequence: CDR1 SNHLY, CDR2 FYNNEI. This CDR3 has 13 residues. V dropped 7 bases and J dropped 3 bases, with 12 bases sitting between them. PCR primers comprised 60 Vbeta and 13 Jbeta primers. TCRdb keeps only in-frame clones here, not all; method: immunoSEQ multiplex PCR. Found here are about 150,000 clones, 70% to 85% of them singletons; the top ten hold under 2.5%. Remarks on this clone: Its antigen remains unidentified.

The chain carries TRBV2 and TRBJ1-1; D gene uncertain. The clonotype originates from a man aged 25-45 years in good health and CMV-seronegative. Source material: PBMCs. The CDR3 loop reads CASMVGRDTEAFF. CDR3 DNA sequence: TGTGCCAGCATGGTGGGGAGGGACACTGAAGCTTTCTTT.